The present entry profiles one T cell receptor (beta chain) with its context. No antigen is known for it. Base-call qualities are not available, and no considerably larger clone is one nucleotide away. The data are from a study of T cell changes during pregnancy in multiple sclerosis (dated by TCRdb to 2018 to 2020). As for the study more broadly: The study looked at changes in the T cell repertoire across pregnancy in women with multiple sclerosis.

From its cysteine to its phenylalanine, the CDR3 spans 13 amino acids. Just the 39-base CDR3 DNA is kept, in frame starting at base 1. V lost 1 base and J lost 4 bases; the stretch between them is 7 bases long. The germline V gene gives CDR1 as SGHTA and CDR2 as FQGNSA. The library was made by the immunoSEQ multiplex PCR assay. The clones in this table, taken by TCRdb from immuneACCESS, are in-frame only. Not every clone is retained; where verified, under half of the shortfall comes from an unresolved V gene, and the cause of the rest is unknown. The sample profile shows roughly 85,000 clones; 90% to 95% of them were found once. The biggest ten clones account for roughly 2.5% of the sample.

The V and J genes are TRBV7-2 and TRBJ2-5, with the D segment identity uncertain. This sequence originates from a female donor with multiple sclerosis, enrolled in a pregnancy study. The sequencing here drew on peripheral blood, taken in the first trimester of pregnancy. This receptor has the CDR3 CASSLGSVETQYF. The nucleotides are TGTGCCAGCAGCTTAGGAAGCGTAGAGACCCAGTACTTC.